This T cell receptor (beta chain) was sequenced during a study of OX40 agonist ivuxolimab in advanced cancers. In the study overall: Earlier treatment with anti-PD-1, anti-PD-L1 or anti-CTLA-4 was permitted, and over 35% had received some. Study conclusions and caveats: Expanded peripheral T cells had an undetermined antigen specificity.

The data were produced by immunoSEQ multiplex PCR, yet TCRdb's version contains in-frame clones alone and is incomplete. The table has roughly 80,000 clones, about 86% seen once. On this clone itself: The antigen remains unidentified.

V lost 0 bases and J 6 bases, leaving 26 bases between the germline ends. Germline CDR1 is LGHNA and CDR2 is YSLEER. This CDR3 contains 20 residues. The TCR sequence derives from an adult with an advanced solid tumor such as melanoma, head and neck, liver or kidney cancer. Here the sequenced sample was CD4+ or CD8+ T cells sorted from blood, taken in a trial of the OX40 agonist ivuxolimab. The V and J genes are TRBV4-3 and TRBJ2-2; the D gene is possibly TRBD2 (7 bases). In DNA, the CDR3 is TGCGCCAGCAGCCAAGATGGTTTGGGGGGGCTAACGAATTACCCCGGGGAGCTGTTTTTT. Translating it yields CASSQDGLGGLTNYPGELFF.